Sequencing of this T cell receptor beta chain was carried out in a study of Ad26.COV2.S vaccination and SARS-CoV-2 variants. Study information: As a participant in COV1001, the donor was in the Ad26.COV2.S trial arm. Ad26.COV2.S, an intramuscular injection, was given once or twice 56 days apart.

Assay: immunoSEQ multiplex PCR; the TCRdb copy retains only in-frame clones and omits some. There are about 430,000 clones in the sample; approximately 90% occur only once, and more than 9% lies in the top ten. General study results and limits: Vaccine and placebo recipients had similar non-spike TCR breadth.

Worth noting for this clone: The antigen remains unidentified.

Specified treatment: some 20 received Ad26.COV2.S at low or high dose, single or two shots; about five received placebo; per-sample allocation not given. It was on day 63 after the first vaccine or placebo injection that samples were taken. An adult donor aged 18-55 years was enrolled in Boston. The CDR3 runs to 14 residues. Trimming shortened V by 0 bases and J by 7 bases, and 12 bases separated the two germline ends. Germline V CDR1 and CDR2: GTSNPN, SVGIG (reference sequence). Specimen: peripheral blood, collected in a trial of Ad26.COV2.S vaccine versus placebo. The chain employs TRBV30 and TRBJ1-4; no clear D gene. The TCR originated in a person between 18 and 65 years old who received the Ad26.COV2.S COVID-19 vaccine or a placebo. CDR3 bases: TGTGCCTGGAGTGTACAGACTCCAACTGAAAAACTGTTTTTT. This codes for CAWSVQTPTEKLFF.